This paragraph reports one T cell receptor (beta chain). This sample stems from a study of shared clonotypes between healthy human individuals. With V trimmed by 0 bases and J by 9 bases, 8 bases remained unmatched. CDR1 and CDR2 (germline): MDHEN, SYDVKM. CDR3 length: 16 residues. Using immunoSEQ multiplex PCR, the repertoire was profiled, and TCRdb retains in-frame clones only, with some absent. The repertoire includes around 600,000 clones, roughly 97% of them detected once, and roughly 0.05% sits in the top ten. J is TRBJ1-5 and V is TRBV28; 10 bases map to TRBD1. The sample consisted of naive CD4+ T cells sorted from blood. This sample's subset: CD45RA+ positively selected. This TCR derives from a woman aged 30 to 39 in good health. The CDR3 spells CASSLWDRGTKGPQHF. Here the CDR3 DNA reads TGTGCCAGCAGTTTATGGGACAGGGGGACCAAAGGGCCCCAGCATTTT.